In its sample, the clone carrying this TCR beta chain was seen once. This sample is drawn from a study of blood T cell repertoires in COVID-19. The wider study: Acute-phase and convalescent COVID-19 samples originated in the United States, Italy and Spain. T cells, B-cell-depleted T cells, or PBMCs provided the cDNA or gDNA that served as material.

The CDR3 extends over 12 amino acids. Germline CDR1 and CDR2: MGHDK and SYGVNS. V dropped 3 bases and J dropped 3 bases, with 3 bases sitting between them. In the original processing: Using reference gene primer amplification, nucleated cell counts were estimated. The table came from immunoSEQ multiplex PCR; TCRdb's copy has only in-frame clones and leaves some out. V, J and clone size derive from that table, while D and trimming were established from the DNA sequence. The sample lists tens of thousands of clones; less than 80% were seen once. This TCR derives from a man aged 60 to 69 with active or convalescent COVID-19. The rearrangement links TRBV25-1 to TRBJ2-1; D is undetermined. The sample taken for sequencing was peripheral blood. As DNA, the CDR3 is TGTGCCAGCAGTGACCTCTACAATGAGCAGTTCTTC. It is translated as CASSDLYNEQFF.